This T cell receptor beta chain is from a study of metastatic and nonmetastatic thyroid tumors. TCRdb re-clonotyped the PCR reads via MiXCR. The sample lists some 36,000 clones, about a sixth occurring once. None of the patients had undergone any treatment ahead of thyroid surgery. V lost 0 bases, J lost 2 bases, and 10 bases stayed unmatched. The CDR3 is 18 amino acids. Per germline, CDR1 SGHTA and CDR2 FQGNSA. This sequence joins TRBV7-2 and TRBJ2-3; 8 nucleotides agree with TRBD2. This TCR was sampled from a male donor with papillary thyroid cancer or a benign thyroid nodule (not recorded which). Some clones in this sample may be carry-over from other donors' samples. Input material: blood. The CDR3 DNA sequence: TGTGCCAGCAGCTTAGCGACTACGTGGCGGGGGGACACAGATACGCAGTATTTT. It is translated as CASSLATTWRGDTDTQYF.